What follows are 10 T cell receptor beta chains derived from one specimen sequenced in a study of shared clonotypes between healthy human individuals. Assay used: immunoSEQ multiplex PCR; TCRdb lists only in-frame clones, some missing. The sample holds about 460,000 clones, roughly 80% seen once. Sequenced: PBMCs. The receptors derive from a woman between 40 and 50 years old in good health. Some clones in this sample may be carry-over from other donors' samples.

V is TRBV4-3 and J is TRBJ2-4, with D tentatively TRBD1 (5 bases). Trimming removed 1 base from V and 5 bases from J, with 9 bases in between. Germline CDR1 LGHNA, CDR2 YSLEER. CDR3 length: 14 residues. The chain's CDR3 is CASSQVWGENIQYF. CDR3 in DNA: TGCGCCAGCAGCCAAGTATGGGGCGAAAACATTCAGTACTTC.

The V gene is TRBV19, the J gene TRBJ2-7, with TRBD2 identical over 9 bases. J gave up 0 bases and V 4 bases, and 7 bases lay outside the gene matches. The germline V gene has CDR1 LNHDA and CDR2 SQIVND (reference sequence). The length of the CDR3 is 16 residues. The CDR3 bases are TGTGCCAGTAGTAGGAGACTAGCGGCCTCCTCCTACGAGCAGTACTTC. This encodes CASSRRLAASSYEQYF.

About this clone: The sample contains more than one DNA sequence encoding this CDR3. This chain uses TRBV18 with TRBJ2-3; D gene ambiguous. The V gene lost 3 bases and the J gene lost 6 bases, with 7 bases spanning the gap. CDR1 is KGHSH, CDR2 LQKENI, per germline. The CDR3 contains 12 residues. CDR3 residues: CASSPAGDTQYF. DNA for the CDR3: TGTGCCAGCTCACCGGCTGGGGATACGCAGTATTTT.

The V gene is TRBV29-1, the J gene TRBJ2-1; 7 nucleotides match TRBD2. The CDR3 runs to 14 residues. Germline V gene data show CDR1 as SQVTM and CDR2 as ANQGSEA. Written as DNA, the CDR3 is TGCAGTTCAGCTAGCGGATCCCCCTGGAATGAGCAGTTCTTC. Protein sequence: CSSASGSPWNEQFF.

This clone was seen just once. J is TRBJ2-5 and V is TRBV7-6; 7 nucleotides match TRBD2. The CDR3 spans 13 residues. Germline values: CDR1 SGHVS, CDR2 FNYEAQ. With 7 bases clipped from V and 1 base from J, the junction kept 3 bases outside the gene matches. The CDR3 sequence is CASTSGGQETQYF. In DNA form, the CDR3 reads TGTGCCAGCACCTCGGGGGGCCAAGAGACCCAGTACTTC. The full variable domain, completed using reference TRBV7-6 and TRBJ2-5, is GAGVSQSPRYKVTKRGQDVALRCDPISGHVSLYWYRQALGQGPEFLTYFNYEAQQDKSGLPNDRFSAERPEGSISTLTIQRTEQRDSAMYRCASTSGGQETQYFGPGTRLLVL.

This clone is a singleton in its sample. The rearrangement uses TRBV7-3 and TRBJ2-7; TRBD2 might be the D (7 bases). The CDR3 has 16 residues. Germline V gives CDR1 SGHTA, CDR2 FQGTGA. Trimming took off 5 bases at V and 7 bases at J, with 24 bases between the two ends. The CDR3 reads CASSAVGGGSLREQYF. The CDR3 DNA sequence: TGTGCCAGCAGCGCAGTTGGGGGCGGGAGTCTACGGGAGCAGTACTTC.

This chain connects TRBV6-6 to TRBJ2-3; no definite D call. Trimming pared 3 bases from V and 2 bases from J, leaving 9 bases between. CDR3 size: 14 residues. CDR1 is MNHNY, CDR2 SVGAGI, per germline (reference sequence). For the CDR3, the DNA is TGTGCCAGCAGTTATTCAGCGCTCACAGATACGCAGTATTTT. It codes for CASSYSALTDTQYF.

This clone was found a few times. The chain employs TRBV6-1 and TRBJ1-2; D is possibly TRBD1 (5 bases). CDR1 is MNHNS, CDR2 SASEGT, per germline. The CDR3 covers 13 residues. Trimming stripped 4 bases from V and 4 bases from J, with 10 bases between. DNA for the CDR3: TGTGCCAGCAGTGTGGGGGAGGGCTATGGCTACACCTTC. It specifies CASSVGEGYGYTF.

The V and J genes are TRBV11-2 and TRBJ1-3; D is perhaps TRBD1 (5 bases). The germline gives CDR1 SGHAT, CDR2 FQNNGV. The CDR3 sequence is 14 residues long. The V and J ends lost 1 base and 3 bases respectively, with 7 bases between them. The CDR3 nucleotides read TGTGCCAGCAGCTTAGCCCAGGGTGGAAACACCATATATTTT. Protein sequence: CASSLAQGGNTIYF.

This rearrangement joins TRBV5-4 to TRBJ2-1; TRBD2 agrees at 9 bases. CDR3 size: 14 residues. Germline CDR1 and CDR2: SGHNT and YYREEE (reference sequence). J was trimmed by 4 bases and V by 4 bases; bases with no gene match: 3. CDR3 DNA sequence: TGTGCCAGCAGCACGGGACTAGCTTACAATGAGCAGTTCTTC. Amino acids: CASSTGLAYNEQFF.